These T cell receptor beta chains were read from a single sample in a study of T-cell reconstitution after alpha-beta-depleted transplantation in children. Via MiXCR, TCRdb re-called the PCR reads, giving one row per CDR3 protein. The top ten hold approximately 1% of the sample, which has 600,000 to 700,000 distinct CDR3 sequences, approximately 16% seen once. This specimen was PBMCs from the stem cell graft donor, taken from the stem cell graft. The receptors were sampled from a human donor who donated a stem cell graft to a child with acute myeloid leukemia. The CDR3 runs from the conserved cysteine through the conserved F or W. D genes are given only for firm matches. Clone size is given for some rows only: seen once, a few or many times, or a class if the clone is expanded.

abundance	v_gene	j_gene	d_gene	CDR3aa	CDR3nt
NA	TRBV20-1	TRBJ1-2	NA	CSAFLGQSYGYTF	TGCAGTGCTTTCCTGGGACAAAGCTATGGCTACACCTTC
few	TRBV7-8	TRBJ1-6	NA	CASSELDNSPLHF	TGTGCCAGCAGTGAGCTCGATAATTCACCCCTCCACTTT
many	TRBV7-2	TRBJ2-4	NA	CASSLSGTHKNIQYF	TGTGCCAGCAGCTTAAGTGGAACACACAAAAACATTCAGTACTTC
many	TRBV25-1	TRBJ2-1	NA	CASGTRRISYNEQFF	TGTGCCAGCGGCACACGGAGGATCTCCTACAATGAGCAGTTCTTC
NA	TRBV25-1	TRBJ2-7	NA	CASSGTPAEPYEQYF	TGTGCCAGCAGTGGGACTCCGGCTGAGCCCTACGAGCAGTACTTC
many	TRBV27	TRBJ1-1	NA	CASSLGRDNTEAFF	TGTGCCAGCAGTTTAGGAAGGGATAACACTGAAGCTTTCTTT
many	TRBV6-2/TRBV6-3	TRBJ2-7	NA	CASRADGYEQYF	TGTGCCAGCAGAGCGGACGGGTACGAGCAGTACTTC
many	TRBV29-1	TRBJ2-7	NA	CSVESPSSYEQYF	TGCAGCGTTGAGAGTCCGTCCTCCTACGAGCAGTACTTC
NA	TRBV7-2	TRBJ2-1	NA	CASSEAGWKYNEQFF	TGTGCCAGCAGCGAAGCCGGATGGAAATACAATGAGCAGTTCTTC
few	TRBV7-2	TRBJ2-1	NA	CASSPSVGYQNEQFF	TGTGCCAGCAGCCCCTCCGTGGGCTATCAGAATGAGCAGTTCTTC
many	TRBV19	TRBJ1-5	NA	CASSPGQGLWAQHF	TGTGCCAGTAGTCCTGGACAAGGTTTGTGGGCCCAGCATTTT
few	TRBV6-5	TRBJ2-2	TRBD2	CASSYSRGLAGGPTGELFF	TGTGCCAGCAGTTACTCGAGGGGACTAGCGGGGGGGCCGACCGGGGAGCTGTTTTTT
many	TRBV11-2	TRBJ2-3	TRBD2	CASSFGTSSDTQYF	TGTGCCAGCAGCTTCGGGACTAGCTCGGATACGCAGTATTTT
many	TRBV29-1	TRBJ2-3	NA	CSVGEGGGDTQYF	TGCAGCGTTGGGGAAGGGGGAGGAGATACGCAGTATTTT
NA	TRBV9	TRBJ2-2	TRBD2	CASSLPLSGTGELFF	TGTGCCAGCAGCCTACCTCTTAGCGGGACCGGGGAGCTGTTTTTT
many	TRBV20-1	TRBJ1-5	TRBD1	CSARDRAPGQLNQPQHF	TGCAGTGCTAGGGATAGGGCACCGGGACAGCTCAATCAGCCCCAGCATTTT
few	TRBV11-2	TRBJ2-7	TRBD2	CASSFPTSGGPPRYEQYF	TGTGCCAGCAGCTTCCCAACTAGCGGGGGGCCCCCAAGATACGAGCAGTACTTC
NA	TRBV12-3/TRBV12-4	TRBJ2-5	TRBD2	CASSFSTSGAQETQYF	TGTGCCAGCAGTTTCTCGACTAGCGGGGCCCAAGAGACCCAGTACTTC
NA	TRBV27	TRBJ2-2	NA	CASCTGISDTGELFF	TGTGCCAGCTGTACAGGGATTTCGGACACCGGGGAGCTGTTTTTT
many	TRBV29-1	TRBJ2-5	TRBD1	CSAGTGPQETQYF	TGCAGCGCTGGGACAGGGCCACAAGAGACCCAGTACTTC
NA	TRBV10-2	TRBJ2-2	NA	CASRDPMNTGELFF	TGCGCCAGCAGGGACCCAATGAACACCGGGGAGCTGTTTTTT
many	TRBV20-1	TRBJ2-3	TRBD2	CSATGLSGTDTQYF	TGCAGTGCTACGGGACTAAGCGGGACAGATACGCAGTATTTT
many	TRBV9	TRBJ1-1	TRBD1	CASSSGTGGDTEAFF	TGTGCCAGCAGCTCCGGGACAGGGGGGGACACTGAAGCTTTCTTT
NA	TRBV12-3/TRBV12-4	TRBJ2-3	TRBD2	CASSIPRAGGSTDTQYF	TGTGCCAGCAGTATCCCCAGAGCGGGGGGGAGCACAGATACGCAGTATTTT
NA	TRBV7-2	TRBJ2-3	TRBD2	CASSSGLVTDTQYF	TGTGCCAGCAGCTCCGGACTAGTCACAGATACGCAGTATTTT
NA	TRBV2	TRBJ2-2	NA	CASSVTVNTGELFF	TGTGCCAGCAGTGTAACGGTGAACACCGGGGAGCTGTTTTTT
few	TRBV18	TRBJ2-2	TRBD1	CASSRTGWNTGELFF	TGTGCCAGCTCAAGGACAGGGTGGAACACCGGGGAGCTGTTTTTT
many	TRBV12-3/TRBV12-4	TRBJ1-2	TRBD1	CASSPGDRGYGYTF	TGTGCCAGCAGTCCGGGGGACAGGGGCTATGGCTACACCTTC
NA	TRBV15	TRBJ2-2	NA	CATSRDSPGYTGELFF	TGTGCCACCAGCAGAGATTCCCCAGGGTACACCGGGGAGCTGTTTTTT
few	TRBV7-6	TRBJ1-4	TRBD1	CASSLTGTGGEKLFF	TGTGCCAGCAGCCTCACCGGGACAGGGGGAGAAAAACTGTTTTTT
few	TRBV20-1	TRBJ2-3	TRBD1	CSETKGAPDTQYF	TGCAGTGAGACGAAGGGGGCCCCAGATACGCAGTATTTT
few	TRBV7-2	TRBJ2-5	NA	CASSGARQETQYF	TGTGCCAGCAGCGGCGCTCGACAAGAGACCCAGTACTTC
NA	TRBV6-2/TRBV6-3	TRBJ2-5	TRBD1	CASSGQGSATQYF	TGTGCCAGCAGCGGACAGGGATCGGCGACCCAGTACTTC
many	TRBV15	TRBJ2-7	NA	CATSRDTVGYEQYF	TGTGCCACCAGCAGAGATACGGTGGGATACGAGCAGTACTTC
many	TRBV20-1	TRBJ2-1	TRBD2	CSAPERLAVLYNEQFF	TGCAGTGCCCCCGAGCGACTAGCGGTCCTCTACAATGAGCAGTTCTTC
few	TRBV7-9	TRBJ2-3	TRBD2	CASSPFLAGVQDTQYF	TGTGCCAGCAGCCCCTTCCTAGCGGGGGTTCAAGATACGCAGTATTTT
many	TRBV20-1	TRBJ1-1	NA	CSASWDMGEAFF	TGCAGTGCTAGTTGGGATATGGGTGAAGCTTTCTTT
few	TRBV11-2	TRBJ1-1	NA	CASSLDAGAEAFF	TGTGCCAGCAGCTTAGATGCAGGGGCTGAAGCTTTCTTT
many	TRBV4-3	TRBJ1-1	NA	CASSQDLDGWTFF	TGCGCCAGCAGCCAAGATCTTGATGGTTGGACTTTCTTT
many	TRBV20-1	TRBJ2-1	TRBD2	CSARDRGGGYNEQFF	TGCAGTGCTAGAGATCGTGGCGGGGGTTACAATGAGCAGTTCTTC
NA	TRBV4-1	TRBJ1-2	NA	CASSQETRNYGYTF	TGCGCCAGCAGCCAAGAAACCAGGAACTATGGCTACACCTTC
NA	TRBV7-9	TRBJ2-7	TRBD1	CASSFSGTVPYEQYF	TGTGCCAGCAGCTTTTCAGGGACAGTGCCCTACGAGCAGTACTTC
few	TRBV12-3/TRBV12-4	TRBJ1-2	NA	CASSLGTASGGYTF	TGTGCCAGCAGTTTAGGTACGGCGTCGGGTGGCTACACCTTC
NA	TRBV12-3/TRBV12-4	TRBJ2-7	TRBD2	CASSPGTSGGYEQYF	TGTGCCAGCAGTCCCGGGACTAGCGGTGGGTACGAGCAGTACTTC
many	TRBV29-1	TRBJ1-4	TRBD1	CSARDRTNEKLFF	TGCAGCGCGCGGGACAGAACTAATGAAAAACTGTTTTTT
NA	TRBV28	TRBJ2-7	NA	CASLSGVREQYF	TGTGCCAGCCTCTCCGGGGTGCGGGAGCAGTACTTC
many	TRBV5-5	TRBJ1-1	NA	CASRSTGSAEAFF	TGTGCCAGCAGGTCCACAGGGAGCGCTGAAGCTTTCTTT
many	TRBV20-1	TRBJ2-7	NA	CSARDAGSSYEQYF	TGCAGTGCTAGAGATGCGGGGAGCTCCTACGAGCAGTACTTC
few	TRBV6-2/TRBV6-3	TRBJ2-2	NA	CASRSQRTGELFF	TGTGCCAGCAGATCTCAGCGCACCGGGGAGCTGTTTTTT
many	TRBV20-1	TRBJ2-3	TRBD2	CSGGAGVNPQYF	TGCAGCGGGGGGGCGGGGGTGAATCCGCAGTATTTT
NA	TRBV20-1	TRBJ2-3	TRBD2	CSANRLAASTDTQYF	TGCAGTGCTAACAGACTAGCGGCCTCCACAGATACGCAGTATTTT
once	TRBV7-9	TRBJ2-1	TRBD2	CASSSSLAGGLLGEQFF	TGTGCCAGCAGCTCCTCACTAGCGGGGGGGCTGTTAGGTGAGCAGTTCTTC
many	TRBV20-1	TRBJ1-1	TRBD1	CSARDHRGQDTEAFF	TGCAGTGCTAGAGACCACAGGGGGCAGGACACTGAAGCTTTCTTT
NA	TRBV9	TRBJ2-2	NA	CASSVSALGGNTGELFF	TGTGCCAGCAGCGTATCGGCTTTGGGGGGGAACACCGGGGAGCTGTTTTTT